A single T cell receptor (beta chain) is shown here with its context. The sample belongs to a study of shared clonotypes between healthy human individuals. Study overall: For every donor, three CD4 naive, three CD4 memory, two CD8 naive and one CD8 memory plates were used.

Germline V gene sequence: CDR1 MNHNY, CDR2 SVGAGI (reference sequence). V lost 0 bases, J lost 11 bases, and 9 bases stayed unmatched. The CDR3 spans 16 residues. CD45RO-negative cells were positively selected for CCR7, leaving out terminally differentiated effector memory CD45RA+ cells. Assay execution proceeded at the deep level. Every immunoSEQ plate was one replicate of a subset's evenly spread DNA. In the original analysis: From ImmunoSEQ came sequences covering only the junction and carrying no quality scores, so filtering differed. The method was immunoSEQ multiplex PCR; TCRdb's version includes in-frame clones alone and lacks a portion of them. The D gene and trimming were derived from the DNA, and the V and J assignments and clone size from that table. The table has around 2,000,000 clones, around 96% seen once.

Sequenced input: naive CD8+ T cells sorted from blood. The receptor's source is a man between 18 and 35 years old in good health. The chain couples TRBV6-6 to TRBJ1-6, with 8 bases fitting TRBD1. The CDR3 protein is CASSYSIPGGDPPLHF. The CDR3 nucleotides read TGTGCCAGCAGTTACTCGATACCAGGGGGCGATCCACCCCTCCACTTT.